A single sample gave rise to the 20 T cell receptor beta chains below, sequenced in a study of blood T cell repertoires in COVID-19. Sequenced by immunoSEQ multiplex PCR; TCRdb stores in-frame clones only, minus some. The data show about 230,000 clones, 65% to 85% seen once. Material for sequencing was peripheral blood. The receptors shown here come from a man aged 35 to 55 with acute or convalescent COVID-19.

V and J are TRBV27 and TRBJ1-2, with 12 nucleotides matching TRBD1. Germline V gene lookup returns CDR1 MNHEY and CDR2 SMNVEV (reference sequence). This CDR3 has 16 amino acids. The junction had 13 bases not matched to a gene; V was cut back by 6 bases and J by 8 bases. The CDR3 nucleotides read TGTGCCAGCAGCCGTGTCCCCGGGACAGGGGGCCTCGGCTACACCTTC. Translated: CASSRVPGTGGLGYTF.

The chain has TRBV2 and TRBJ1-2; 9 bases are shared with TRBD1. There are 14 residues in the CDR3. CDR1 is SNHLY, CDR2 FYNNEI, per germline. Germline trimming cut 8 bases from V and 5 bases from J; bases unmatched to any gene: 9. The CDR3 DNA reads as TGTGCCAGCCCCCACATGACAGGGGGTTATGGCTACACCTTC. This gives the protein CASPHMTGGYGYTF. The variable domain in full, with the rest retrieved from reference TRBV2 and TRBJ1-2, is EPEVTQTPSHQVTQMGQEVILRCVPISNHLYFYWYRQILGQKVEFLVSFYNNEISEKSEIFDDQFSVERPDGSNFTLKIRSTKLEDSAMYFCASPHMTGGYGYTFGSGTRLTVV.

The chain couples TRBV5-1 to TRBJ1-1, with TRBD1 matching 7 bases. The V gene's germline CDR1 is SGHRS and CDR2 YFSETQ. With V trimmed by 3 bases and J by 1 base, 9 bases remained unmatched. The CDR3 loop spans 16 amino acids. The CDR3 DNA reads as TGCGCCAGCAGCTCGACAGGGCGGTTGAAGAACACTGAAGCTTTCTTT. Translated, it gives CASSSTGRLKNTEAFF.

This clone was picked up a small number of times. J is TRBJ2-1 and V is TRBV7-3, with D perhaps TRBD1 (6 bases). CDR3 length: 16 amino acids. The V end lost 5 bases, the J end lost 0 bases, and 14 bases lay between the germline ends. Germline V gene data show CDR1 as SGHTA and CDR2 as FQGTGA. The CDR3 region is CASSPGAVSSYNEQFF. The DNA of the CDR3 is TGTGCCAGCAGCCCAGGGGCGGTTAGCTCCTACAATGAGCAGTTCTTC.

The gene calls are TRBV7-3 and TRBJ1-1; the D gene is possibly TRBD1 (5 bases). CDR1 is SGHTA, CDR2 FQGTGA, per germline. The CDR3 extends over 14 amino acids. V was clipped by 6 bases and J by 3 bases, with 14 bases between them. CDR3 in amino acids: CASSKNGGYTEAFF. The DNA for the CDR3 is TGTGCCAGCAGTAAAAACGGGGGATACACTGAAGCTTTCTTT.

The genes are TRBV10-3 and TRBJ1-2; D not certain. The V end was cut by 10 bases, the J end by 2 bases, with 8 bases between. The V gene's germline CDR1 is ENHRY and CDR2 SYGVKD. The CDR3 is made up of 11 amino acids. The CDR3, as DNA: TGTGCCACAGCGATAAACTATGGCTACACCTTC. Protein: CATAINYGYTF.

CDR3 coding DNA: TGCGCCAGCAGCTTGGCCGGCCTGGCGGAAATTTCCTACGAGCAGTACTTC. As protein: CASSLAGLAEISYEQYF. This sequence joins TRBV5-1 and TRBJ2-7; D remains ambiguous. The germline V gene has CDR1 SGHRS and CDR2 YFSETQ. V lost 0 bases and J lost 1, with 17 bases in between. This CDR3 has 17 residues.

The rearrangement joins TRBV11-2 to TRBJ1-1; D is uncertain. The V end was cut by 1 base, the J end by 3 bases, with 12 bases between. Germline V CDR1 and CDR2: SGHAT, FQNNGV. CDR3 length: 15 amino acids. This CDR3 is CASSLVGGRYTEAFF. The DNA for the CDR3 is TGTGCCAGCAGCTTAGTTGGAGGGCGCTACACTGAAGCTTTCTTT.

This clone was detected only once. The CDR3 is CASSTQDLSGNTIYF. CDR3 nucleotide sequence: TGTGCCAGTAGCACACAGGACCTATCTGGAAACACCATATATTTT. The chain combines TRBV19 with TRBJ1-3; the D gene is possibly TRBD1 (5 bases). From germline, CDR1 is LNHDA and CDR2 SQIVND (reference sequence). The germline V and J ends were trimmed by 6 bases and 1 base, with 13 bases remaining between them. The CDR3 loop spans 15 amino acids.

The chain joins TRBV7-2 to TRBJ2-4; D is possibly TRBD1 (5 bases). The CDR3 has 12 residues. Trimming left V 1 base short and J 15 bases short, with 13 bases between. Per the germline V gene, CDR1 is SGHTA and CDR2 is FQGNSA. CDR3 in DNA: TGTGCCAGCAGCTTAGGAGGCAGCCAGGGGTACTTC. This encodes CASSLGGSQGYF.

This chain connects TRBV19 to TRBJ2-5; 8 bases match TRBD2. The germline gives CDR1 LNHDA, CDR2 SQIVND (reference sequence). V shed 3 bases, J shed 4 bases, and the junction held 7 bases outside the gene matches. CDR3 size: 15 residues. This chain's CDR3 is CASSILGTRGETQYF. The CDR3 DNA reads TGTGCCAGTAGTATCCTCGGGACTAGGGGAGAGACCCAGTACTTC. The full variable domain, in which reference TRBV19 and TRBJ2-5 provide the parts outside the CDR3, is DGGITQSPKYLFRKEGQNVTLSCEQNLNHDAMYWYRQDPGQGLRLIYYSQIVNDFQKGDIAEGYSVSREKKESFPLTVTSAQKNPTAFYLCASSILGTRGETQYFGPGTRLLVL.

As concerns this clone: Other DNA sequences in this sample translate to the same CDR3. The gene calls are TRBV3-1 (or the pseudogene TRBV3-2) and TRBJ2-5, with D perhaps TRBD2 (6 bases). V was shortened by 3 bases and J by 5 bases, with 7 bases between the two germline ends. Germline V lookup: CDR1 LGHDT, CDR2 YNNKEL (reference sequence). This CDR3 contains 12 residues. This CDR3 is CASSQGGETQYF. The CDR3, as DNA: TGTGCCAGCAGCCAGGGAGGTGAGACCCAGTACTTC.

The chain has TRBV7-2 and TRBJ2-1, with TRBD2 matching over 10 bases. V shed 2 bases and J 6 bases; nucleotides not matched to a gene: 4. Looked up from germline, CDR1 is SGHTA and CDR2 is FQGNSA. The CDR3 totals 15 residues. The CDR3 region has the DNA TGTGCCAGCAGCTTAAGAACTAGCGGGGTCAATGAGCAGTTCTTC. Protein: CASSLRTSGVNEQFF.

The chain has TRBV7-2 and TRBJ1-4; 9 nucleotides agree with TRBD1. Per the germline V gene, CDR1 is SGHTA and CDR2 is FQGNSA. This CDR3 is built from 17 residues. With 1 base clipped from V and 10 bases from J, the junction kept 13 bases outside the gene matches. In DNA, the CDR3 is TGTGCCAGCAGCTTAGGAGGTCTCGGGACAGGGTGGGGAAAACTGTTTTTT. It translates to CASSLGGLGTGWGKLFF.

This chain joins TRBV29-1 and TRBJ2-3, with 7 bases aligning to TRBD1. CDR3 length: 13 amino acids. Germline V CDR1 and CDR2: SQVTM, ANQGSEA. V dropped 3 bases and J dropped 2; count of bases not matched to a gene: 2. The CDR3 region has the DNA TGCAGCGTTGAGGGACAGTTCACAGATACGCAGTATTTT. Translating it yields CSVEGQFTDTQYF.

The chain joins TRBV5-4 to TRBJ2-3; 9 nucleotides match TRBD2. The CDR3 runs to 16 residues. Germline trimming cut 5 bases from V and 1 base from J; bases unmatched to any gene: 8. In germline, CDR1 is SGHNT, CDR2 YYREEE (reference sequence). The CDR3 loop reads CASSFGLAGRTDTQYF. As DNA, the CDR3 is TGTGCCAGCAGTTTCGGGCTAGCGGGGCGCACAGATACGCAGTATTTT.

The V call is TRBV5-1, the J call TRBJ2-2; D is perhaps TRBD2 (6 bases). Germline lookup yields CDR1 SGHRS and CDR2 YFSETQ. Trimming pared 1 base from V and 5 bases from J, leaving 9 bases between. The length of the CDR3 is 14 residues. The CDR3 protein is CASSLRLETGELFF. The DNA for the CDR3 is TGCGCCAGCAGCTTGCGACTAGAAACCGGGGAGCTGTTTTTT.

The V gene is TRBV11-3, the J gene TRBJ2-2; 12 bases fit TRBD2. Germline CDR1 SGHNT, CDR2 YENEEA. The V segment lost 1 base and the J segment 5 bases; nucleotides outside the gene matches: 2. This CDR3 region has 16 residues. CDR3 loop: CASSLASGRATGELFF. DNA of the CDR3: TGTGCCAGCAGCTTAGCTAGCGGGAGGGCTACCGGGGAGCTGTTTTTT.

This chain links TRBV19 with TRBJ1-4; TRBD1 matches at 9 bases. CDR1 is LNHDA, CDR2 SQIVND, per germline (reference sequence). The J segment lost 8 bases and the V segment lost 5 bases, leaving 6 bases of the junction unmatched. This CDR3 has 14 amino acids. For the CDR3, the DNA is TGTGCCAGTAGTCGCGGACAGGGGAACGAAAAACTGTTTTTT. It is translated as CASSRGQGNEKLFF.

This clone was recorded once. CDR3 sequence reads: CASRSGTSYNEQFF. The CDR3 DNA reads TGTGCCAGCAGAAGCGGGACGTCCTACAATGAGCAGTTCTTC. The chain employs TRBV6-5 and TRBJ2-1, with TRBD2 identical over 7 bases. Looked up from germline, CDR1 is MNHEY and CDR2 is SVGAGI. Unmatched junction bases numbered 3, after V lost 6 bases and J lost 1 base. The CDR3 consists of 14 residues.